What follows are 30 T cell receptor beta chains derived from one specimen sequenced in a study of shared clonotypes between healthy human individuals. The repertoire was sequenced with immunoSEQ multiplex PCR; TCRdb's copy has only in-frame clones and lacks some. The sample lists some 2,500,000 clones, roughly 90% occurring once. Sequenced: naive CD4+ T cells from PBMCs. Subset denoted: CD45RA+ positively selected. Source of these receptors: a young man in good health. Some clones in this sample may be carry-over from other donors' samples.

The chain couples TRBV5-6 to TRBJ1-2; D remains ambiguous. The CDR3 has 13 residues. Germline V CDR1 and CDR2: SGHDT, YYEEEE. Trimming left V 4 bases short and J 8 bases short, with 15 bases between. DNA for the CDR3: TGTGCCAGCAGCCCTGAAGGGCTGGGCGGCTACACCTTC. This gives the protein CASSPEGLGGYTF. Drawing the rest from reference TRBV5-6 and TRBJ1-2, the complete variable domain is DAGVTQSPTHLIKTRGQQVTLRCSPKSGHDTVSWYQQALGQGPQFIFQYYEEEERQRGNFPDRFSGHQFPNYSSELNVNALLLGDSALYLCASSPEGLGGYTFGSGTRLTVV.

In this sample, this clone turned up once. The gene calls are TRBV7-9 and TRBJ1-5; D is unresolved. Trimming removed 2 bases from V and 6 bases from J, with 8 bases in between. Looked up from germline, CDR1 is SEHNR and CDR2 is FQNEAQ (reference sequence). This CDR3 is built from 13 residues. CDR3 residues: CASSLSGSQPQHF. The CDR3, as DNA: TGTGCCAGCAGCTTAAGTGGGAGTCAGCCCCAGCATTTT.

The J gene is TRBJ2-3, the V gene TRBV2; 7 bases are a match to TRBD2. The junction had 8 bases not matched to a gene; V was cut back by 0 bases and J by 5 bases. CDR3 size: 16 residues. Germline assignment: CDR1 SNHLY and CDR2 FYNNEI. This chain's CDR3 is CASSEAFVPGGDTQYF. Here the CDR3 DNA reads TGTGCCAGCAGTGAAGCGTTCGTACCGGGGGGAGATACGCAGTATTTT.

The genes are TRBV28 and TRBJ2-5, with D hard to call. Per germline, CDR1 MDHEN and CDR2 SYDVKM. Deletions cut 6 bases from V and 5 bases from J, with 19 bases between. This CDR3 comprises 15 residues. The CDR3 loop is CASSPRWAVGETQYF. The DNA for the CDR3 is TGTGCCAGCAGCCCCCGGTGGGCGGTAGGGGAGACCCAGTACTTC. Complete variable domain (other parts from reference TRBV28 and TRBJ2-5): DVKVTQSSRYLVKRTGEKVFLECVQDMDHENMFWYRQDPGLGLRLIYFSYDVKMKEKGDIPEGYSVSREKKERFSLILESASTNQTSMYLCASSPRWAVGETQYFGPGTRLLVL.

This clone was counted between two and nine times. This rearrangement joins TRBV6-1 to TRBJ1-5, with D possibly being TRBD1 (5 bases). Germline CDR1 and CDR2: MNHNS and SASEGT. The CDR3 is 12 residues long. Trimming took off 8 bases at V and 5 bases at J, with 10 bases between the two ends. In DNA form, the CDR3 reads TGTGCCAGCGGGGGGGAATATCAGCCCCAGCATTTT. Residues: CASGGEYQPQHF.

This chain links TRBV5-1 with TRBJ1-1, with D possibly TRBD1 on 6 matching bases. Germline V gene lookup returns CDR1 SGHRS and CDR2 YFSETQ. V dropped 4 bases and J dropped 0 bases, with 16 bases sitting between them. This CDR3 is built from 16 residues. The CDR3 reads CASSMSRGIMNTEAFF. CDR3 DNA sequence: TGCGCCAGCAGCATGTCCAGGGGAATCATGAACACTGAAGCTTTCTTT.

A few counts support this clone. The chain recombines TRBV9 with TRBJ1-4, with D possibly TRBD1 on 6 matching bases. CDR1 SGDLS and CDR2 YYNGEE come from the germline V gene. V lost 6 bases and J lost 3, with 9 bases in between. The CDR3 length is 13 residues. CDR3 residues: CASNRVPNEKLFF. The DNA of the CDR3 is TGTGCCAGCAACAGGGTGCCTAATGAAAAACTGTTTTTT.

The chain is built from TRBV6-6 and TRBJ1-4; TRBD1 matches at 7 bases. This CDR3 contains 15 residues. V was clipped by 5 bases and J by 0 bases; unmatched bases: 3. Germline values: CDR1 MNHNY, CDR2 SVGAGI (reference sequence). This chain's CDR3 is CASSTTGATNEKLFF. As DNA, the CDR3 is TGTGCCAGCAGTACTACAGGGGCAACTAATGAAAAACTGTTTTTT.

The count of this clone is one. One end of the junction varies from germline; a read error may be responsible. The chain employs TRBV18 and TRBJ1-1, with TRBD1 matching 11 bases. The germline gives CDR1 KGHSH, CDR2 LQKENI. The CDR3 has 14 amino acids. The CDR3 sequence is CASSAPGTGGEAFF. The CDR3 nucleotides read TGTGCCAGCTCAGCACCCGGGACAGGGGGTGAAGCTTTCTTT. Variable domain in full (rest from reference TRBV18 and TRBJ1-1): NAGVMQNPRHLVRRRGQEARLRCSPMKGHSHVYWYRQLPEEGLKFMVYLQKENIIDESGMPKERFSAEFPKEGPSILRIQQVVRGDSAAYFCASSAPGTGGEAFFGQGTRLTVV.

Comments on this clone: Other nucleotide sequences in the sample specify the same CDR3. In DNA, the CDR3 is TGCAGCGTCAGGGGGGATAGCAATCAGCCCCAGCATTTT. Its translation is CSVRGDSNQPQHF. The chain recombines TRBV29-1 with TRBJ1-5; 7 bases are shared with TRBD1. V was pared by 6 bases and J by 0 bases, with 2 bases of the junction left unmatched. CDR1 and CDR2 (germline): SQVTM, ANQGSEA. The CDR3 runs 13 residues.

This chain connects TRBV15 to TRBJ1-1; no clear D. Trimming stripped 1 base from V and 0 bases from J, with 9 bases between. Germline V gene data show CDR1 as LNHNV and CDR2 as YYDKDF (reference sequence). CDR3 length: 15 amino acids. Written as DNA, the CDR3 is TGTGCCACCAGCAGAGGGGCCGCTTTGAACACTGAAGCTTTCTTT. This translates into CATSRGAALNTEAFF.

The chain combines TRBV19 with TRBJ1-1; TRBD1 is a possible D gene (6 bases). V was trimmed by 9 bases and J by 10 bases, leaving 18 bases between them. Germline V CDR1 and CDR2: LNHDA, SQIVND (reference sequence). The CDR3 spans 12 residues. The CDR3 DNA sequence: TGTGCCAGCCGGAAAGGGGGGCACAGAGCTTTCTTT. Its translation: CASRKGGHRAFF.

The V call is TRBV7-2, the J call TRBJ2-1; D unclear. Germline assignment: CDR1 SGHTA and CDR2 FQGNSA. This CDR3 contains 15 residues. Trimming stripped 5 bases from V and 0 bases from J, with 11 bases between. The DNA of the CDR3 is TGTGCCAGCAGCCCGACGGCGAGCTCCTACAATGAGCAGTTCTTC. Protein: CASSPTASSYNEQFF.

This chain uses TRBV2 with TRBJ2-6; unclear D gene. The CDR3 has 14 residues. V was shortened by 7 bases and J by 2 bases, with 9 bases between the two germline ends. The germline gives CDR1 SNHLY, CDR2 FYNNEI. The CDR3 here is CASIEEAGANVLTF. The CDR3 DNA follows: TGTGCCAGCATCGAGGAAGCTGGGGCCAACGTCCTGACTTTC.

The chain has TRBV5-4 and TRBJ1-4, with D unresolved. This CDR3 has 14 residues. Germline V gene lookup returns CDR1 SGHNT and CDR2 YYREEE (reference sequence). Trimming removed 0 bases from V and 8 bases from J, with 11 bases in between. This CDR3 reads CASSLGQAPEKLFF. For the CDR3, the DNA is TGTGCCAGCAGCTTGGGGCAGGCCCCGGAAAAACTGTTTTTT.

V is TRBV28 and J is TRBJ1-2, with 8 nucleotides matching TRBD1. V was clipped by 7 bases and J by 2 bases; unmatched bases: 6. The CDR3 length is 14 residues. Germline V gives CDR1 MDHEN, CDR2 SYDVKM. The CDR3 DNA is TGTGCCAGCAACATGGGACAGGCAAACTATGGCTACACCTTC. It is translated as CASNMGQANYGYTF.

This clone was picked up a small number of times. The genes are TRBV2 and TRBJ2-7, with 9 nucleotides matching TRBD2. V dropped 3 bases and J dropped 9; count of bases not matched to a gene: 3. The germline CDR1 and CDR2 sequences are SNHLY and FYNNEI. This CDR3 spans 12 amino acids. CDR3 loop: CASSESSGAQYF. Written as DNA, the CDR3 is TGTGCCAGCAGTGAGTCTAGCGGGGCGCAGTACTTC.

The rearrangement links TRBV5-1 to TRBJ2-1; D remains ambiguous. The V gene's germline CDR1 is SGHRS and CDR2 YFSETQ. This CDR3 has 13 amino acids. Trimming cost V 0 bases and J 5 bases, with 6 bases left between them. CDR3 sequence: CASSLDINNEQFF. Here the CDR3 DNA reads TGCGCCAGCAGCTTGGATATTAACAATGAGCAGTTCTTC.

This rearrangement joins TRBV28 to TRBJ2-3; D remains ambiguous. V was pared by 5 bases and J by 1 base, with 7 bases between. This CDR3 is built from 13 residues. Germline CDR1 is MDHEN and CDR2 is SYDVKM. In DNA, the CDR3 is TGTGCCAGCAGTCCGGCTGGCACAGATACGCAGTATTTT. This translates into CASSPAGTDTQYF.

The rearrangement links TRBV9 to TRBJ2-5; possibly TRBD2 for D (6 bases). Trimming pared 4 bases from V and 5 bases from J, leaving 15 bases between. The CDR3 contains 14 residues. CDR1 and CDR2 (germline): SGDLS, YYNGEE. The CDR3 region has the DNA TGTGCCAGCAGCTTAACCGGGACTCGGGAGACCCAGTACTTC. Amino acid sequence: CASSLTGTRETQYF.

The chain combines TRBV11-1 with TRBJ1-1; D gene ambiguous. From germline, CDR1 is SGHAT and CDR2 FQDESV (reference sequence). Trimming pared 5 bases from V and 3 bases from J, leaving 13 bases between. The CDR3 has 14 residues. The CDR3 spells CASSPRPVDTEAFF. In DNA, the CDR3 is TGTGCCAGCAGCCCCCGCCCGGTGGACACTGAAGCTTTCTTT. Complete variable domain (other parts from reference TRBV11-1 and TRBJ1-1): EAEVAQSPRYKITEKSQAVAFWCDPISGHATLYWYRQILGQGPELLVQFQDESVVDDSQLPKDRFSAERLKGVDSTLKIQPAELGDSAMYLCASSPRPVDTEAFFGQGTRLTVV.

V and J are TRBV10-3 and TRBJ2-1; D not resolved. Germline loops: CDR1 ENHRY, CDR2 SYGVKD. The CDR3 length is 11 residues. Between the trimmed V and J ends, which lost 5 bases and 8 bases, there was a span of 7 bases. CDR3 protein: CAISSGYEQFF. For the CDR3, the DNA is TGTGCCATCAGTTCGGGCTATGAGCAGTTCTTC.

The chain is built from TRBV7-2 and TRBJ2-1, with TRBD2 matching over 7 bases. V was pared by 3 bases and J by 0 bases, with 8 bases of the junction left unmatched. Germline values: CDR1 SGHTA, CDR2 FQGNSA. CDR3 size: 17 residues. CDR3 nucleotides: TGTGCCAGCAGCTTCCTAGCGGTACAAAGCTCCTACAATGAGCAGTTCTTC. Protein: CASSFLAVQSSYNEQFF.

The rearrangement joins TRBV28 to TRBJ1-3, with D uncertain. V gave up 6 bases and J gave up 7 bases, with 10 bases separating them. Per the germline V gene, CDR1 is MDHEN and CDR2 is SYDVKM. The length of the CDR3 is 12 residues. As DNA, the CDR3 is TGTGCCAGCAGCAAACTGGGTAACACCATATATTTT. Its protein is CASSKLGNTIYF.

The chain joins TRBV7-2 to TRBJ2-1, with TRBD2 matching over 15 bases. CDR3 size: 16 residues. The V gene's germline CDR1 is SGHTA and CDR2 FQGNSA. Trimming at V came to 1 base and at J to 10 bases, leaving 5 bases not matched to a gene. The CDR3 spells CASSLGTSGRGREQFF. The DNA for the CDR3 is TGTGCCAGCAGCTTAGGGACTAGCGGGAGGGGACGGGAGCAGTTCTTC. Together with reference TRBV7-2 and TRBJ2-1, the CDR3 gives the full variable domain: GAGVSQSPSNKVTEKGKDVELRCDPISGHTALYWYRQSLGQGLEFLIYFQGNSAPDKSGLPSDRFSAERTGGSVSTLTIQRTQQEDSAVYLCASSLGTSGRGREQFFGPGTRLTVL.

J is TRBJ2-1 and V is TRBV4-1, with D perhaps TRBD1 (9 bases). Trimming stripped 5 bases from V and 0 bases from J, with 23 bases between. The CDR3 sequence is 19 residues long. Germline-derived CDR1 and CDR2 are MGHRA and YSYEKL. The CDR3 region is CASSLQGARGAVSYNEQFF. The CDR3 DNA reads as TGCGCCAGCAGCTTACAGGGGGCGCGGGGGGCGGTCTCCTACAATGAGCAGTTCTTC.

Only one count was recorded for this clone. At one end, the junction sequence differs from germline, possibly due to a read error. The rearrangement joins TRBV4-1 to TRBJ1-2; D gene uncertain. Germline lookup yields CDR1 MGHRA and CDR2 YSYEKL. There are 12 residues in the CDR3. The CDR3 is CASSQVAAAKAF. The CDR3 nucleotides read TGCGCCAGCAGCCAAGTTGCCGCCGCAAAGGCCTTC.

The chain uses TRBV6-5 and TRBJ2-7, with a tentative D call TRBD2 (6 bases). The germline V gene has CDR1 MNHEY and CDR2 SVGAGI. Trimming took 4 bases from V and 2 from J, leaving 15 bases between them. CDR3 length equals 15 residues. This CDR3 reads CASSSRRREPYEQYF. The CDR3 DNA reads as TGTGCCAGCAGTTCCCGGCGTCGGGAGCCCTACGAGCAGTACTTC.

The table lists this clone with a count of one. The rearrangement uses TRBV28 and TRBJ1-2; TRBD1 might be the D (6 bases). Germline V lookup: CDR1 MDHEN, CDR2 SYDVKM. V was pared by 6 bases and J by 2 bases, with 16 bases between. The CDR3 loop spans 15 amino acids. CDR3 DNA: TGTGCCAGCAGCCCTGGGGGGGGCGCCAACTATGGCTACACCTTC. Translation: CASSPGGGANYGYTF.

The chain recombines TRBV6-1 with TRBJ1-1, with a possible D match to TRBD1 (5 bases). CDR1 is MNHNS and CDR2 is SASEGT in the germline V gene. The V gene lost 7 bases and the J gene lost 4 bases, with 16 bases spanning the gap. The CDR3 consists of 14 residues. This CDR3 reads CASNPGNRVTEAFF. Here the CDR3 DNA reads TGTGCCAGCAACCCAGGGAATCGGGTCACTGAAGCTTTCTTT.